These 25 T cell receptor beta chains were all obtained from the same sample, sequenced in a study of beta chain features in type 1 diabetes. Study-level findings and limits: Among all four CD4+ subsets, Type 1 diabetes patients had TCRB CDR3s that were moderately but significantly shorter.

Since all of the isolated RNA was reverse transcribed, expressed TCRB transcripts were what got sequenced. Assay used: immunoSEQ multiplex PCR; TCRdb lists only in-frame clones, some missing. The sample contains 150,000 to 200,000 clones, 6.5% to 8.5% of which appear only once. These receptors are not linked to any known antigen. Sequencing used central memory CD4+ T cells from blood. The receptor set was obtained from a woman aged 18-29 years with type 1 diabetes.

This clone has a handful of counts. This rearrangement joins TRBV10-3 to TRBJ1-1; possible D gene TRBD1, 6 bases. V was clipped by 10 bases and J by 0 bases, with 9 bases between them. This CDR3 is 12 amino acids long. Germline CDR1 reads ENHRY; CDR2 reads SYGVKD. The CDR3 coding sequence is TGTGCCACCGCAGGGGTGAACACTGAAGCTTTCTTT. Its protein product is CATAGVNTEAFF.

This sequence joins TRBV10-3 and TRBJ2-7, with 11 bases matching TRBD1. Trimming removed 7 bases from V and 6 bases from J; junction bases left unmatched: 8. CDR1 is ENHRY, CDR2 SYGVKD, per germline. The CDR3 extends over 14 amino acids. CDR3 region: CAITQGQGGVEQYF. DNA for the CDR3: TGTGCCATCACCCAGGGACAGGGGGGTGTCGAGCAGTACTTC.

A few counts support this clone. The chain combines TRBV6-6 with TRBJ2-6, with unresolved D. This CDR3 region has 15 residues. V lost 6 bases and J 1 base, leaving 10 bases between the germline ends. Germline CDR1 reads MNHNY; CDR2 reads SVGAGI (reference sequence). This CDR3 is CASSLMLSGANVLTF. CDR3 sequence (DNA): TGTGCCAGCAGCCTAATGTTATCTGGGGCCAACGTCCTGACTTTC.

The V and J genes are TRBV2 and TRBJ1-2; TRBD1 agrees at 7 bases. Germline CDR1 and CDR2: SNHLY and FYNNEI. V lost 6 bases and J lost 2; bases outside the gene matches: 6. The CDR3 is 14 residues long. In DNA, the CDR3 is TGTGCCAGCAGGGGCGGGGACAGAAACTATGGCTACACCTTC. This codes for CASRGGDRNYGYTF.

A few counts support this clone. V is TRBV4-3 and J is TRBJ2-3; a possible D gene is TRBD2 (5 bases). V gave up 0 bases and J gave up 6 bases, with 7 bases separating them. Looked up from germline, CDR1 is LGHNA and CDR2 is YSLEER. CDR3 size: 13 residues. CDR3 bases: TGCGCCAGCAGCCAAGAAGCGGCGGATACGCAGTATTTT. This codes for CASSQEAADTQYF.

The chain uses TRBV5-4 and TRBJ2-5; TRBD1 agrees at 8 bases. The CDR3 is 14 residues long. Germline V CDR1 and CDR2: SGHNT, YYREEE (reference sequence). V lost 4 bases and J lost 5; bases outside the gene matches: 7. The CDR3 region is CASSPQGATETQYF. The CDR3 nucleotides are TGTGCCAGCAGCCCGCAGGGGGCCACGGAGACCCAGTACTTC.

This clone occurred a few times. This rearrangement joins TRBV2 to TRBJ2-7; perhaps TRBD1 as D (5 bases). Per the germline V gene, CDR1 is SNHLY and CDR2 is FYNNEI. This CDR3 has 11 residues. Deletions cut 4 bases from V and 12 bases from J, with 13 bases between. CDR3: CASSVDKAAYF. In DNA, the CDR3 is TGTGCCAGCAGTGTGGACAAGGCGGCGTACTTC.

In this sample, this clone turned up a few times. The same CDR3 is also encoded by other DNA sequences in this sample. The gene calls are TRBV11-2 and TRBJ2-3; no clear D. V was clipped by 5 bases and J by 3 bases, with 6 bases between them. The CDR3 is 12 residues long. Germline CDR1 and CDR2: SGHAT and FQNNGV. The CDR3 sequence is CASSPSTDTQYF. The CDR3 nucleotides read TGTGCCAGCAGCCCCTCTACAGATACGCAGTATTTT.

In this sample, this clone turned up a few times. The J gene is TRBJ1-6, the V gene TRBV5-1; 8 nucleotides line up with TRBD1. J was trimmed by 4 bases and V by 0 bases; bases with no gene match: 9. CDR1 is SGHRS and CDR2 is YFSETQ in the germline V gene. This CDR3 has 18 residues. DNA for the CDR3: TGCGCCAGCAGCTTGGGGACAGGGCAAGGGGGGTATAATTCACCCCTCCACTTT. Protein sequence: CASSLGTGQGGYNSPLHF.

The chain is built from TRBV2 and TRBJ2-3, with 9 bases fitting TRBD2. The V and J ends lost 7 bases and 1 base, in that order; junction bases with no gene match: 6. Germline loops: CDR1 SNHLY, CDR2 FYNNEI. CDR3 length equals 15 residues. The CDR3 coding sequence is TGTGCCAGCAACGTCCGCGGGGGGGGCACAGATACGCAGTATTTT. Translating gives CASNVRGGGTDTQYF.

The genes are TRBV7-2 and TRBJ2-7; D perhaps matches TRBD1 (5 bases). V lost 7 bases and J 5 bases, leaving 15 bases between the germline ends. This CDR3 is 13 amino acids long. In germline, CDR1 is SGHTA, CDR2 FQGNSA. In DNA, the CDR3 is TGTGCCAGCAACCCAGGGATTGGGCACGAGCAGTACTTC. It specifies CASNPGIGHEQYF. The full variable domain, its missing parts supplied by reference TRBV7-2 and TRBJ2-7, is GAGVSQSPSNKVTEKGKDVELRCDPISGHTALYWYRQSLGQGLEFLIYFQGNSAPDKSGLPSDRFSAERTGGSVSTLTIQRTQQEDSAVYLCASNPGIGHEQYFGPGTRLTVT.

The CDR3 loop reads CASSLGSPPETQYF. The CDR3 coding sequence is TGTGCCAGCAGCTTAGGTAGCCCTCCGGAGACCCAGTACTTC. This chain connects TRBV7-2 to TRBJ2-5, with D unresolved. The length of the CDR3 is 14 residues. Germline lookup yields CDR1 SGHTA and CDR2 FQGNSA. V dropped 1 base and J dropped 5 bases, with 11 bases sitting between them.

This clone was seen a handful of times. V usage is TRBV5-1 and J usage is TRBJ2-5, with D tentatively TRBD1 (5 bases). The CDR3 runs 14 residues. V shed 3 bases and J shed 3 bases, with 12 bases lying between them. Germline V CDR1 and CDR2: SGHRS, YFSETQ. The CDR3 loop is CASSYPGREETQYF. CDR3 nucleotide sequence: TGCGCCAGCAGCTACCCGGGCAGGGAAGAGACCCAGTACTTC.

This clone was detected ten times or more. J is TRBJ2-1 and V is TRBV11-3; D is possibly TRBD1 (6 bases). Trimming stripped 7 bases from V and 2 bases from J, with 12 bases between. The germline V gene encodes CDR1 SGHNT and CDR2 YENEEA. The length of the CDR3 is 14 residues. The CDR3 sequence: CASNRAGTYNEQFF. For the CDR3, the DNA is TGTGCCAGCAACAGGGCAGGTACCTACAATGAGCAGTTCTTC.

V and J are TRBV18 and TRBJ2-5, with D perhaps TRBD2 (6 bases). Between the trimmed V and J ends, which lost 3 bases and 4 bases, there was a span of 18 bases. The CDR3 has 16 residues. Germline V gives CDR1 KGHSH, CDR2 LQKENI. CDR3 bases: TGTGCCAGCTCACCGCAGACTGCGGGGTTGCGAGAGACCCAGTACTTC. As protein: CASSPQTAGLRETQYF.

This clone appeared many times. This chain joins TRBV29-1 and TRBJ1-5; 10 nucleotides match TRBD1. From germline, CDR1 is SQVTM and CDR2 ANQGSEA. V lost 4 bases, J lost 1 base, and 1 base stayed unmatched. The length of the CDR3 is 14 residues. CDR3 amino acids: CSVGGQGSNQPQHF. The CDR3 region has the DNA TGCAGCGTTGGGGGACAGGGGAGCAATCAGCCCCAGCATTTT.

In this sample, this clone turned up a few times. The rearrangement links TRBV9 to TRBJ2-7; no clear D. The CDR3 is 17 residues long. V was pared by 0 bases and J by 2 bases, with 18 bases between. Looked up from germline, CDR1 is SGDLS and CDR2 is YYNGEE. The CDR3 loop is CASSVGAPSGTPYEQYF. The CDR3 DNA is TGTGCCAGCAGCGTAGGGGCTCCCAGTGGCACACCCTACGAGCAGTACTTC. Using reference TRBV9 and TRBJ2-7 for the parts outside the CDR3, the full variable domain is DSGVTQTPKHLITATGQRVTLRCSPRSGDLSVYWYQQSLDQGLQFLIQYYNGEERAKGNILERFSAQQFPDLHSELNLSSLELGDSALYFCASSVGAPSGTPYEQYFGPGTRLTVT.

The rearrangement joins TRBV11-2 to TRBJ2-1, with 8 bases aligning to TRBD2. V lost 0 bases and J lost 2; bases outside the gene matches: 3. CDR1 and CDR2 (germline): SGHAT, FQNNGV. The CDR3 sequence is 16 residues long. CDR3 region: CASSLESAGAYNEQFF. The DNA of the CDR3 is TGTGCCAGCAGCTTAGAATCAGCGGGGGCCTACAATGAGCAGTTCTTC.

The DNA for the CDR3 is TGTGCCAGCACCGGGGGGGTTGCAACTAATGAAAAACTGTTTTTT. As protein: CASTGGVATNEKLFF. This chain connects TRBV9 to TRBJ1-4; D is possibly TRBD1 (5 bases). This CDR3 comprises 15 residues. V was cut by 6 bases and J by 0 bases, with 12 bases left in between. The V gene's germline CDR1 is SGDLS and CDR2 YYNGEE.

Only a few counts were recorded for this clone. The chain employs TRBV5-5 and TRBJ2-3; the match to TRBD2 covers 8 bases. Germline V CDR1 and CDR2: SGHKS, YYEKEE (reference sequence). This CDR3 is 14 amino acids long. V lost 2 bases, J lost 6 bases, and 5 bases stayed unmatched. CDR3 coding DNA: TGTGCCAGCAGCTTCCGGGGGGGCCCCGATACGCAGTATTTT. Translated, it gives CASSFRGGPDTQYF. The complete variable domain, with remaining parts taken from reference TRBV5-5 and TRBJ2-3, reads DAGVTQSPTHLIKTRGQQVTLRCSPISGHKSVSWYQQVLGQGPQFIFQYYEKEERGRGNFPDRFSARQFPNYSSELNVNALLLGDSALYLCASSFRGGPDTQYFGPGTRLTVL.

The chain carries TRBV2 and TRBJ1-2, with 7 bases aligning to TRBD1. V dropped 6 bases and J dropped 3; count of bases not matched to a gene: 4. Germline V CDR1 and CDR2: SNHLY, FYNNEI. The CDR3 runs to 13 residues. CDR3 sequence: CASRIGTDYGYTF. The CDR3 nucleotides read TGTGCCAGCAGAATCGGGACAGACTATGGCTACACCTTC.

The chain carries TRBV5-1 and TRBJ2-5, with TRBD2 matching 11 bases. Per germline, CDR1 SGHRS and CDR2 YFSETQ. V was clipped by 6 bases and J by 1 base; unmatched bases: 2. The CDR3 runs to 14 residues. The CDR3 DNA is TGCGCCAGCAAAACTAGCGGGGGCCAAGAGACCCAGTACTTC. It translates to CASKTSGGQETQYF.

In this sample, this clone turned up a few times. The CDR3 sequence: CASSSGREETQYF. As DNA, the CDR3 is TGTGCCAGCTCATCAGGCAGGGAAGAGACCCAGTACTTC. The rearrangement uses TRBV18 and TRBJ2-5; maybe TRBD1 (5 bases). This CDR3 has 13 residues. V dropped 5 bases and J dropped 3 bases, with 10 bases sitting between them. The germline gives CDR1 KGHSH, CDR2 LQKENI.

This clone was seen a handful of times. The chain has TRBV19 and TRBJ1-1; D is possibly TRBD1 (6 bases). V lost 4 bases to trimming and J lost 0 bases, with 12 bases between them. Germline loops: CDR1 LNHDA, CDR2 SQIVND (reference sequence). This CDR3 has 15 residues. The chain's CDR3 is CASSSFGQLNTEAFF. CDR3 in DNA: TGTGCCAGTAGTAGCTTCGGACAGCTGAACACTGAAGCTTTCTTT. Together with reference TRBV19 and TRBJ1-1, the CDR3 gives the full variable domain: DGGITQSPKYLFRKEGQNVTLSCEQNLNHDAMYWYRQDPGQGLRLIYYSQIVNDFQKGDIAEGYSVSREKKESFPLTVTSAQKNPTAFYLCASSSFGQLNTEAFFGQGTRLTVV.

This clone turned up a few times. The chain recombines TRBV6-5 with TRBJ1-4; 8 bases line up with TRBD1. This CDR3 comprises 12 residues. The ends lost 6 bases at V and 10 bases at J; junction bases unmatched: 4. Germline-derived CDR1 and CDR2 are MNHEY and SVGAGI. The DNA for the CDR3 is TGTGCCAGCAGAACCGGGACAGGAAAACTGTTTTTT. It codes for CASRTGTGKLFF.